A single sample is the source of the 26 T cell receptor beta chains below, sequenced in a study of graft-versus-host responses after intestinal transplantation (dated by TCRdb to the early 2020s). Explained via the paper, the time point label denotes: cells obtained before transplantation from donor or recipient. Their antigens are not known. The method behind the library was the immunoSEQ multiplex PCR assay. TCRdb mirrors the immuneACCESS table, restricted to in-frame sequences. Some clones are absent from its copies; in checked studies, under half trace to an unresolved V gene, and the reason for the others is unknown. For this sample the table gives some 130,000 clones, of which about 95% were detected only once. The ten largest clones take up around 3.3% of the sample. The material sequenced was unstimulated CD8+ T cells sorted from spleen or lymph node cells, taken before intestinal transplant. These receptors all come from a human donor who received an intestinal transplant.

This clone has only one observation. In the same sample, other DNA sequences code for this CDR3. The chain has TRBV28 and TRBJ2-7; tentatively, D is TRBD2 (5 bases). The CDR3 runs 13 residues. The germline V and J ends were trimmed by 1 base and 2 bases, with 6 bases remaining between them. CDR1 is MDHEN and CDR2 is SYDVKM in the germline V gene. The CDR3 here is CASSLYGTYEQYF. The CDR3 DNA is TGTGCCAGCAGTTTATACGGGACCTACGAGCAGTACTTC. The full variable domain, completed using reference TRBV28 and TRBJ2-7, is DVKVTQSSRYLVKRTGEKVFLECVQDMDHENMFWYRQDPGLGLRLIYFSYDVKMKEKGDIPEGYSVSREKKERFSLILESASTNQTSMYLCASSLYGTYEQYFGPGTRLTVT.

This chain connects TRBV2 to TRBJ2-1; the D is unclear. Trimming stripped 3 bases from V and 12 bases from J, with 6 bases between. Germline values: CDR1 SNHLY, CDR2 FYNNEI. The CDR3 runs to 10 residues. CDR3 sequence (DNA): TGTGCCAGCAGTGACGCAGGGCAGTTCTTC. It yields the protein CASSDAGQFF.

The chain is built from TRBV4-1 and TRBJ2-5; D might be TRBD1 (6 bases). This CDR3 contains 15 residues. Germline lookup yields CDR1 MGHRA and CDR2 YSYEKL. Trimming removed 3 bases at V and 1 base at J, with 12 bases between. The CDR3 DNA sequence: TGCGCCAGCAGCCATGCCGGACAGTTCCAAGAGACCCAGTACTTC. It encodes CASSHAGQFQETQYF.

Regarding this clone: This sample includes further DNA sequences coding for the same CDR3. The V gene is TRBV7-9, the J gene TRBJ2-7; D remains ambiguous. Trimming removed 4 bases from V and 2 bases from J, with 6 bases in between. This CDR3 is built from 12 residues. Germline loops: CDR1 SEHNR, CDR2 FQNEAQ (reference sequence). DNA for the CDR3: TGTGCCAGCAGCTCTGCGACCTACGAGCAGTACTTC. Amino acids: CASSSATYEQYF.

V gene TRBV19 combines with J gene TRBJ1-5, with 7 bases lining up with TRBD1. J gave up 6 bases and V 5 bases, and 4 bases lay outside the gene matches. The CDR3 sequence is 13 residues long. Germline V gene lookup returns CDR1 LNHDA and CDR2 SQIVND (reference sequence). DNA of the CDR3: TGTGCCAGTAGTTTGGACAGGACTCAGCCCCAGCATTTT. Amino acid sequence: CASSLDRTQPQHF. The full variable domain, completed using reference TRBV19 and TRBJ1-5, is DGGITQSPKYLFRKEGQNVTLSCEQNLNHDAMYWYRQDPGQGLRLIYYSQIVNDFQKGDIAEGYSVSREKKESFPLTVTSAQKNPTAFYLCASSLDRTQPQHFGDGTRLSIL.

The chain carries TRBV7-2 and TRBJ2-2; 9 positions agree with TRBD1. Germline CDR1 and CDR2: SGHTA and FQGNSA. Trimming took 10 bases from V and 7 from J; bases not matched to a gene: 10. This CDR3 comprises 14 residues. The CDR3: CATSNRGLVGELFF. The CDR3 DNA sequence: TGTGCCACCAGTAACAGGGGGCTTGTCGGGGAGCTGTTTTTT.

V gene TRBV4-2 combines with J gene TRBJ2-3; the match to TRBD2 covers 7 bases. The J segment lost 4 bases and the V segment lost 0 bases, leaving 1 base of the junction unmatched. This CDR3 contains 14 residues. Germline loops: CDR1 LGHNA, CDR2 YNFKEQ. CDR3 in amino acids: CASSQEAGPDTQYF. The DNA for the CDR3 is TGTGCCAGCAGCCAAGAAGCGGGACCAGATACGCAGTATTTT.

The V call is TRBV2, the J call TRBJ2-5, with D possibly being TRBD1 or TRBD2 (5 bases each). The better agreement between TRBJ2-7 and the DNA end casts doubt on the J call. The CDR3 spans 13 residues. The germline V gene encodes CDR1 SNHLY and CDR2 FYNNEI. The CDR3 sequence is CASRGTSSYEQYF. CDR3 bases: TGTGCCAGCAGGGGGACCTCTTCCTACGAGCAGTACTTC.

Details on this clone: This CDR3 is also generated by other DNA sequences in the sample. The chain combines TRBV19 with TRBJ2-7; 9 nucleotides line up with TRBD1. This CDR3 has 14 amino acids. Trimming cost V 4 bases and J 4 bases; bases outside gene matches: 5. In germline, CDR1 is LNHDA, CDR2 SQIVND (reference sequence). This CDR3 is CASSTGTGSYEQYF. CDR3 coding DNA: TGTGCCAGTAGTACCGGGACAGGGTCATACGAGCAGTACTTC.

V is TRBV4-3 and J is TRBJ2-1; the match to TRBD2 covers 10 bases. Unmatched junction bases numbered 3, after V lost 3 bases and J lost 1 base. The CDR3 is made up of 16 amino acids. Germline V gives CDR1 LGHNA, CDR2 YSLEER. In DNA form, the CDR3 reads TGCGCCAGCAGCCACTTAGCGGGAGGATCCTACAATGAGCAGTTCTTC. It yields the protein CASSHLAGGSYNEQFF.

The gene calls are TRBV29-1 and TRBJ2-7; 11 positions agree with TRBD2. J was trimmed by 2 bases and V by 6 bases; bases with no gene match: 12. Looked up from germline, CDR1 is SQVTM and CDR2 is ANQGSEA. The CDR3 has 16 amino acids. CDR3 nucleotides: TGCAGCGTCGCCGGGGGTGTGACTAGCGGGACCTACGAGCAGTACTTC. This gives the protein CSVAGGVTSGTYEQYF.

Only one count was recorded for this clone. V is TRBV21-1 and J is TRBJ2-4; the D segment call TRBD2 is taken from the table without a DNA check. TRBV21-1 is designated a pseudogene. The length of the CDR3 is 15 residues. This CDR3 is CASSKEGGDKNIQYF. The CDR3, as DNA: TGTGCCAGCAGCAAAGAAGGAGGGGACAAAAACATTCAGTACTTC.

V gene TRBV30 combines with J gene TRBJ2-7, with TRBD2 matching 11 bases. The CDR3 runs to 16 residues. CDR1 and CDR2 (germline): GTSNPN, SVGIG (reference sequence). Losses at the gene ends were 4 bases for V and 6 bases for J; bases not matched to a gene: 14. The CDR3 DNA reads TGTGCCTGGACCCAAGAACTACTAGCGGGAGTCCCCGAGCAGTACTTC. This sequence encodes CAWTQELLAGVPEQYF.

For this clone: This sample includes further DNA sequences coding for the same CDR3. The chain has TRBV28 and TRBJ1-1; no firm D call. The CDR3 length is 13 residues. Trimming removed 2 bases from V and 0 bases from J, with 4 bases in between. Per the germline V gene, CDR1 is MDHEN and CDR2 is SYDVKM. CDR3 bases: TGTGCCAGCAGTTTAGGGGTGAACACTGAAGCTTTCTTT. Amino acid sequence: CASSLGVNTEAFF.

CDR3 in amino acids: CASSPRGGWAGGPLDTQYF. DNA for the CDR3: TGTGCCAGCAGCCCGAGAGGCGGGTGGGCGGGAGGGCCCCTGGATACGCAGTATTTT. The J gene is TRBJ2-3, the V gene TRBV9, with 9 bases fitting TRBD2. The CDR3 totals 19 residues. Germline CDR1 is SGDLS and CDR2 is YYNGEE. The ends lost 4 bases at V and 6 bases at J; junction bases unmatched: 21.

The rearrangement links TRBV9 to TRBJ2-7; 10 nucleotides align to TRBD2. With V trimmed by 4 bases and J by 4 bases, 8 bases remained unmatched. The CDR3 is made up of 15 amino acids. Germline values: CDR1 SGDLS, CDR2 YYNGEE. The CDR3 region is CASSRGTSVGYEQYF. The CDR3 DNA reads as TGTGCCAGCAGCCGTGGGACTAGCGTGGGGTACGAGCAGTACTTC. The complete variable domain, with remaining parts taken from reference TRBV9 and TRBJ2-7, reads DSGVTQTPKHLITATGQRVTLRCSPRSGDLSVYWYQQSLDQGLQFLIQYYNGEERAKGNILERFSAQQFPDLHSELNLSSLELGDSALYFCASSRGTSVGYEQYFGPGTRLTVT.

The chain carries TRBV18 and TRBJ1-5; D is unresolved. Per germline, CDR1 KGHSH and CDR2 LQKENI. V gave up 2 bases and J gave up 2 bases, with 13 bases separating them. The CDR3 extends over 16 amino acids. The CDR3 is CASSPVPPWGNQPQHF. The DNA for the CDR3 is TGTGCCAGCTCACCAGTACCCCCTTGGGGCAATCAGCCCCAGCATTTT.

The CDR3 loop is CASSAELHREAFF. CDR3 DNA sequence: TGTGCCAGCAGTGCCGAGCTCCACAGGGAAGCTTTCTTT. The gene calls are TRBV2 and TRBJ1-1; possible D gene TRBD1, 5 bases. Trimming took off 4 bases at V and 8 bases at J, with 14 bases between the two ends. The CDR3 sequence is 13 residues long. Germline loops: CDR1 SNHLY, CDR2 FYNNEI. The full variable domain, rest sourced from reference TRBV2 and TRBJ1-1, is EPEVTQTPSHQVTQMGQEVILRCVPISNHLYFYWYRQILGQKVEFLVSFYNNEISEKSEIFDDQFSVERPDGSNFTLKIRSTKLEDSAMYFCASSAELHREAFFGQGTRLTVV.

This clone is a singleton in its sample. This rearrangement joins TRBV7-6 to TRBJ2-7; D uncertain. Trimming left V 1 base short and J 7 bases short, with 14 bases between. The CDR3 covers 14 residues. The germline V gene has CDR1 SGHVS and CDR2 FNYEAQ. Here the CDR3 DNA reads TGTGCCAGCAGCTTAGAATCCGGCGCGCGAGAGCAGTACTTC. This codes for CASSLESGAREQYF.

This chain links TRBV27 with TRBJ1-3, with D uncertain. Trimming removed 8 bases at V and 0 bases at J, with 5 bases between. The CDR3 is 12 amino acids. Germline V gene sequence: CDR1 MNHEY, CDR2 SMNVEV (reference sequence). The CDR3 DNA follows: TGTGCCAGCGGCCCCTCTGGAAACACCATATATTTT. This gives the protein CASGPSGNTIYF.

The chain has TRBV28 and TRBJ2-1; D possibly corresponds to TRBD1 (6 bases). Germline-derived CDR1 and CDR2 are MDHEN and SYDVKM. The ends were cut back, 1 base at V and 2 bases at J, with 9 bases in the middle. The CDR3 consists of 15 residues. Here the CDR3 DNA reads TGTGCCAGCAGTTTATACACAGGGACCTACAATGAGCAGTTCTTC. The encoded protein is CASSLYTGTYNEQFF.

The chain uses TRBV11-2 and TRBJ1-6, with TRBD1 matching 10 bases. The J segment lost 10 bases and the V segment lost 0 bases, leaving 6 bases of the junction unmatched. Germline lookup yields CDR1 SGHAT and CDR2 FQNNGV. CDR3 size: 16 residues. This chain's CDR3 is CASSLDDRGPWSPLHF. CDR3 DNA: TGTGCCAGCAGCTTAGATGACAGGGGGCCATGGTCACCCCTCCACTTT.

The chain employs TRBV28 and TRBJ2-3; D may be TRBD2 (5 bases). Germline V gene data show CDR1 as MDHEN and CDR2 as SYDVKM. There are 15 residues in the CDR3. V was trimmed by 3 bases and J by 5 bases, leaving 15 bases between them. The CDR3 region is CASSFTSGWEDTQYF. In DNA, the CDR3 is TGTGCCAGCAGTTTCACCAGCGGTTGGGAAGATACGCAGTATTTT.

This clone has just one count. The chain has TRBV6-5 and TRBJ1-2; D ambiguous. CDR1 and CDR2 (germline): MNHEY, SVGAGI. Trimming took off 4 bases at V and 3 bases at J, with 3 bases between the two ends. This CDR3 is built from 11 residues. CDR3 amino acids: CASSSHYGYTF. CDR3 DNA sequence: TGTGCCAGCAGTTCACACTATGGCTACACCTTC.

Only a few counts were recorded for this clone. CDR3 coding DNA: TGTGCCAGCAGTTACGGGGGAGGGGGCACAGATACGCAGTATTTT. It specifies CASSYGGGGTDTQYF. The chain has TRBV6-5 and TRBJ2-3; 7 bases agree with TRBD2. CDR1 is MNHEY and CDR2 is SVGAGI in the germline V gene. With 2 bases clipped from V and 1 base from J, the junction kept 3 bases outside the gene matches. The CDR3 is 15 residues long.

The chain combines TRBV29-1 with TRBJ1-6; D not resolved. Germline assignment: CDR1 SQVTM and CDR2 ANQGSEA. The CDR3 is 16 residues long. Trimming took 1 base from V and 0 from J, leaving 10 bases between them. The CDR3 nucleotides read TGCAGCGTTGAAGGGAAGGAGAGCTCCTATAATTCACCCCTCCACTTT. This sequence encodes CSVEGKESSYNSPLHF.